These 8 T cell receptor beta chains came from one sample sequenced in a study of blood T cell repertoires in COVID-19. Libraries were prepared by immunoSEQ multiplex PCR; TCRdb keeps only in-frame clonotypes and omits some of them. The sample has 150,000 to 200,000 clones; 88% are singletons. The sample was peripheral blood. These receptors were obtained from a man in his 60s with acute or convalescent COVID-19.

The genes are TRBV7-9 and TRBJ1-2; a possible D gene is TRBD1 (5 bases). This CDR3 region has 15 residues. From germline, CDR1 is SEHNR and CDR2 FQNEAQ (reference sequence). Trimming shortened V by 4 bases and J by 0 bases, and 12 bases separated the two germline ends. CDR3: CASSSTEHPNYGYTF. CDR3 in DNA: TGTGCCAGCAGCTCGACAGAGCACCCTAACTATGGCTACACCTTC.

This chain's CDR3 is CASSLTPRDRGSSGANVLTF. In DNA form, the CDR3 reads TGTGCCAGCTCTCTCACTCCCCGGGACAGGGGTAGTTCTGGGGCCAACGTCCTGACTTTC. V gene TRBV18 combines with J gene TRBJ2-6; 10 bases align to TRBD1. This CDR3 spans 20 amino acids. Germline-derived CDR1 and CDR2 are KGHSH and LQKENI. Losses at the gene ends were 6 bases for V and 1 base for J; bases not matched to a gene: 15.

The chain is built from TRBV6-6 and TRBJ2-2; 8 bases agree with TRBD1. CDR3 length: 15 amino acids. V was clipped by 6 bases and J by 5 bases; unmatched bases: 8. In germline, CDR1 is MNHNY, CDR2 SVGAGI (reference sequence). Here the CDR3 DNA reads TGTGCCAGCAGCATCACAGGGGGTGGTACCGGGGAGCTGTTTTTT. Translation gives CASSITGGGTGELFF.

The rearrangement joins TRBV12-3 or TRBV12-4 to TRBJ1-2; 7 bases align to TRBD1. J lost 8 bases, V lost 6 bases, and 9 bases had no gene match. This CDR3 has 13 residues. CDR3 region: CASRPTGVGGYTF. In nucleotides, the CDR3 is TGTGCCAGCAGGCCCACAGGGGTAGGCGGCTACACCTTC.

The genes are TRBV5-6 and TRBJ2-7; 8 positions agree with TRBD1. Unmatched junction bases numbered 5, after V lost 4 bases and J lost 2 bases. The CDR3 covers 14 residues. Germline values: CDR1 SGHDT, CDR2 YYEEEE. The CDR3: CASSGQGKAYEQYF. CDR3 nucleotide sequence: TGTGCCAGCAGCGGACAGGGCAAAGCCTACGAGCAGTACTTC.

The genes are TRBV27 and TRBJ1-5, with TRBD1 matching over 9 bases. V shed 10 bases and J 0 bases; nucleotides not matched to a gene: 7. This CDR3 comprises 15 residues. Germline V gene data show CDR1 as MNHEY and CDR2 as SMNVEV (reference sequence). CDR3 DNA: TGTGCCACCAGACAGGGGGTTTTTAGCAATCAGCCCCAGCATTTT. Amino acid sequence: CATRQGVFSNQPQHF.

The chain links TRBV6-6 to TRBJ1-3, with D perhaps TRBD1 (5 bases). Between the trimmed V and J ends, which lost 5 bases and 0 bases, there was a span of 14 bases. The germline V gene encodes CDR1 MNHNY and CDR2 SVGAGI (reference sequence). The CDR3 is 16 residues long. CDR3 nucleotide sequence: TGTGCCAGCAGTACCAGACAGTTACGCTCTGGAAACACCATATATTTT. Translating it yields CASSTRQLRSGNTIYF.

The chain combines TRBV3-1 (or the pseudogene TRBV3-2) with TRBJ2-2; TRBD2 agrees at 12 bases. From germline, CDR1 is LGHDT and CDR2 YNNKEL (reference sequence). The CDR3 extends over 17 amino acids. V shed 3 bases and J 1 base; nucleotides not matched to a gene: 3. CDR3: CASSHRTSGVNTGELFF. CDR3 sequence (DNA): TGTGCCAGCAGCCATAGGACTAGCGGGGTGAACACCGGGGAGCTGTTTTTT.